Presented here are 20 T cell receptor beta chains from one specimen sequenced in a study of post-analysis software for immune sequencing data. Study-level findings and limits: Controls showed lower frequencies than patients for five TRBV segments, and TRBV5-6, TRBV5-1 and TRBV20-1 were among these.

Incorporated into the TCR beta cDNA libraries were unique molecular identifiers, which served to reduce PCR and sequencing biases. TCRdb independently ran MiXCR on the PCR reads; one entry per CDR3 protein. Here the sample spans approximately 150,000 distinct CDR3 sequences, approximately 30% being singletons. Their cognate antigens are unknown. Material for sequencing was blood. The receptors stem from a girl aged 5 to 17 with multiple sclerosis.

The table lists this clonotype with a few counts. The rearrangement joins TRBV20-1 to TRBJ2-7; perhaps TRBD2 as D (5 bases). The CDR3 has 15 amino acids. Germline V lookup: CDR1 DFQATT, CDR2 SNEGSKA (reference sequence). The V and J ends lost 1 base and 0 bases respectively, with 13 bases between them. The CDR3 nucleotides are TGCAGTGCTAGAGTAGGAGGATCCAGCTCCTACGAGCAGTACTTC. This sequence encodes CSARVGGSSSYEQYF.

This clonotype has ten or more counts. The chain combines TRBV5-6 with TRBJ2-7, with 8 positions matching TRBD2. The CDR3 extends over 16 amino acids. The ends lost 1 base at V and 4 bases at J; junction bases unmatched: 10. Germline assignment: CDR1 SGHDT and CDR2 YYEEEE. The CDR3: CASSLSSGTRPYEQYF. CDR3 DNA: TGTGCCAGCAGCTTGAGTTCCGGGACTAGGCCTTACGAGCAGTACTTC.

The CDR3 sequence: CASSQGPTGEKAYEQYF. The CDR3 nucleotides are TGCGCCAGCAGCCAAGGCCCAACAGGAGAGAAAGCCTACGAGCAGTACTTC. The chain uses TRBV4-1 and TRBJ2-7; D possibly corresponds to TRBD1 (5 bases). The CDR3 runs to 17 residues. Trimming took off 1 base at V and 2 bases at J, with 18 bases between the two ends. Germline V gene sequence: CDR1 MGHRA, CDR2 YSYEKL.

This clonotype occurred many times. CDR3 residues: CASSFINTDTQYF. Written as DNA, the CDR3 is TGTGCCAGCAGTTTCATCAACACAGATACGCAGTATTTT. The rearrangement joins TRBV12-3 or TRBV12-4 to TRBJ2-3; D not resolved. The V end was cut by 3 bases, the J end by 2 bases, with 6 bases between. The CDR3 spans 13 residues.

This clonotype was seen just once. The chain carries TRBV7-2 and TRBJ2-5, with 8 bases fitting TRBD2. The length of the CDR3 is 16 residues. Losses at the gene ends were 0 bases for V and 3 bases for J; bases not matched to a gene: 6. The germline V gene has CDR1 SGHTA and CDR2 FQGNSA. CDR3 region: CASSLAPWRGEETQYF. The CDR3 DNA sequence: TGTGCCAGCAGCTTAGCGCCTTGGCGGGGGGAAGAGACCCAGTACTTC.

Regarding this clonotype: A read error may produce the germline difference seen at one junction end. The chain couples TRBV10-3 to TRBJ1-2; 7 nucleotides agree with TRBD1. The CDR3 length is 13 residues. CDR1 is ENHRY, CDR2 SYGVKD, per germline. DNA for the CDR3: TGTGTCATCAGTGCCTGGGACAGCGATGGCTACACCTTC. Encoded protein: CVISAWDSDGYTF.

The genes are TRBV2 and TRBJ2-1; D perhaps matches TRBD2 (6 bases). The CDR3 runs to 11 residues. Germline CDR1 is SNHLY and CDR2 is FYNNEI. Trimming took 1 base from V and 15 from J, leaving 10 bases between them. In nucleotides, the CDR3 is TGTGCCAGCAGTGAAGACAGAGCGGGGTTCTTC. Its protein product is CASSEDRAGFF.

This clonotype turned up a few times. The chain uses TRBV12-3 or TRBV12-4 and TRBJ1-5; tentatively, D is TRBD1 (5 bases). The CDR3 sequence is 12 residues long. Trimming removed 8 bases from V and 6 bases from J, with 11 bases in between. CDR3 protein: CASGGSSQPQHF. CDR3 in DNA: TGTGCCAGCGGGGGGAGTAGTCAGCCCCAGCATTTT.

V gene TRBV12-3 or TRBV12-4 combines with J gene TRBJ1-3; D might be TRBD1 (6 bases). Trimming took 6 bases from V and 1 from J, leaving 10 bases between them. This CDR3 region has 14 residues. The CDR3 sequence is CASSVTGSGNTIYF. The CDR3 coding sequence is TGTGCCAGCAGCGTTACAGGGTCTGGAAACACCATATATTTT.

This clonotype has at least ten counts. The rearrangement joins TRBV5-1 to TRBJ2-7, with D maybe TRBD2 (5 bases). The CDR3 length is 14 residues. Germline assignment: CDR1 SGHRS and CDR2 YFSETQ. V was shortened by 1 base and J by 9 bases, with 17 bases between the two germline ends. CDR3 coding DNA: TGCGCCAGCAGCTTGATATCGGCAGGCGAGGGGCAGTACTTC. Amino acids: CASSLISAGEGQYF.

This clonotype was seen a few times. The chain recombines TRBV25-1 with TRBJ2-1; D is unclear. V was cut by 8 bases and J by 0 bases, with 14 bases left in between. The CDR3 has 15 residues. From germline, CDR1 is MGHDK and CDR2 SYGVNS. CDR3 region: CASGESAVSYNEQFF. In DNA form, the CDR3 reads TGTGCCAGCGGGGAATCGGCGGTCTCCTACAATGAGCAGTTCTTC.

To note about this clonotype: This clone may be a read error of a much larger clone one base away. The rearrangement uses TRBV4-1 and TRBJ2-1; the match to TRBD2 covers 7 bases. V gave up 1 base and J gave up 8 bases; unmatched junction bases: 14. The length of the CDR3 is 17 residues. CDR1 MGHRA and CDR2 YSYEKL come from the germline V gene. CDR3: CASSQVVGGPLNDEQFF. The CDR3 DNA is TGCGCCAGCAGCCAAGTTGTGGGAGGGCCTCTGAACGATGAGCAGTTCTTC.

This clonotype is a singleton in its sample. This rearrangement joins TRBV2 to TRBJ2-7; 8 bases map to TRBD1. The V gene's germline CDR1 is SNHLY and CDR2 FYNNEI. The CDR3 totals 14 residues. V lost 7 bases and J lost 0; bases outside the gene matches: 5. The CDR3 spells CASILQGASYEQYF. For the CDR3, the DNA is TGTGCCAGCATCCTCCAGGGGGCCTCCTACGAGCAGTACTTC.

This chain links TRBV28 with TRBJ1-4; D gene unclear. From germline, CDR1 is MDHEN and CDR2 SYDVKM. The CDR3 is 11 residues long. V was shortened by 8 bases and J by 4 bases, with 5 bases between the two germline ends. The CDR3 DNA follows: TGTGCCAGCTGCAGTAATGAAAAACTGTTTTTT. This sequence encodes CASCSNEKLFF.

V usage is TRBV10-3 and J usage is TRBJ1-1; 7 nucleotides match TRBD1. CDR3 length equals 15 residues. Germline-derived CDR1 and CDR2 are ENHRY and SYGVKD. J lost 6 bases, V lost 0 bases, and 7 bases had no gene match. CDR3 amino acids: CAISESLTGRAEAFF. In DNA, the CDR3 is TGTGCCATCAGTGAGTCTCTGACAGGGCGGGCTGAAGCTTTCTTT.

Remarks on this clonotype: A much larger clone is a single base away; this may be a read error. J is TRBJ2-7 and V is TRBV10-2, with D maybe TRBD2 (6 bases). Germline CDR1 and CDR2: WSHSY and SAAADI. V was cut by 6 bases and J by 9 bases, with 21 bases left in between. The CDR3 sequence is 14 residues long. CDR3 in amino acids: CASRPGLTGVGQYF. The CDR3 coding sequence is TGCGCCAGCAGACCCGGACTAACGGGAGTCGGGCAGTACTTC.

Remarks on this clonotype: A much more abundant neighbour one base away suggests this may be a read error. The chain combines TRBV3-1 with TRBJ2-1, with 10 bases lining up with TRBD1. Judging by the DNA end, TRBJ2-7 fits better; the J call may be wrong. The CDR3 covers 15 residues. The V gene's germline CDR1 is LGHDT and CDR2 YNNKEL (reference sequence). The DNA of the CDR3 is TGTGCCAGCAGCCTGGACAGGGGGAGGTACAATGAGCAGTACTTC. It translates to CASSLDRGRYNEQYF.

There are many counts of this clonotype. The CDR3 is CASSLGDSNQPQHF. CDR3 DNA sequence: TGTGCCAGCAGTTTAGGGGATAGCAATCAGCCCCAGCATTTT. The rearrangement joins TRBV12-3 or TRBV12-4 to TRBJ1-5; D is undetermined. The CDR3 runs 14 residues. The V gene lost 1 base and the J gene lost 0 bases, with 4 bases spanning the gap.

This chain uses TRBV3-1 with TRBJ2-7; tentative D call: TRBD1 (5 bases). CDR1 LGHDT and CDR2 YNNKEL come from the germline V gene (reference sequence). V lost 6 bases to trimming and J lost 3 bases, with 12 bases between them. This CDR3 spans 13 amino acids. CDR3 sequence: CASRDTANYEQYF. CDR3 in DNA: TGTGCCAGCAGGGACACAGCTAACTACGAGCAGTACTTC.

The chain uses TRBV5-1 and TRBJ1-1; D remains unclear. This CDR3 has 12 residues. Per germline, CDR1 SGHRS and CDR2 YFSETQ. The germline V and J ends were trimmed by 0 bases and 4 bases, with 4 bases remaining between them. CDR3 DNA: TGCGCCAGCAGCTTGGACTCCACTGAAGCTTTCTTT. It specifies CASSLDSTEAFF.